One and the same sample provided the 32 T cell receptor beta chains below, sequenced in a study of tumor-infiltrating lymphocytes in glioblastoma multiforme. Three nested ARM-PCR rounds with V-beta and C-beta primers built TCRB libraries. Each CDR3 protein is one row after TCRdb ran MiXCR on the multiplex PCR reads. Of 10,000 to 15,000 distinct CDR3 sequences in the sample, under 70% were seen once. Sequencing was done on a sample of brain tumor tissue. The receptors here all came from a male donor with glioblastoma.

This clonotype was seen at least ten times. Being one base from a much bigger clone, this may be a read error. The final CDR3 position lacks the conserved phenylalanine or tryptophan, pointing to a likely read error. The genes are TRBV4-2 and TRBJ1-6; D is uncertain. V was clipped by 0 bases and J by 0 bases, with 3 bases between them. This CDR3 region has 15 residues. Germline loops: CDR1 LGHNA, CDR2 YNFKEQ. The CDR3 coding sequence is TGTGCCAGCAGCCAAGACAGCTCCTATAATTCACCCCTCCACCTT. Translated, it gives CASSQDSSYNSPLHL.

The rearrangement links TRBV5-1 to TRBJ2-7, with 8 nucleotides matching TRBD2. The V gene end was trimmed by 7 bases and the J gene end by 2 bases; junction bases not matched to a gene: 11. There are 15 residues in the CDR3. Per germline, CDR1 SGHRS and CDR2 YFSETQ. The CDR3 bases are TGCGCCAGCGTCTTGGACGCTAGCGGGCCCTACGAGCAGTACTTC. This gives the protein CASVLDASGPYEQYF.

This clonotype has at least ten counts. The chain employs TRBV5-1 and TRBJ2-7; 7 nucleotides agree with TRBD2. The CDR3 loop spans 16 amino acids. Losses at the gene ends were 0 bases for V and 6 bases for J; bases not matched to a gene: 12. Germline CDR1 and CDR2: SGHRS and YFSETQ. CDR3 residues: CASSLAGGSVLFEQYF. CDR3 nucleotide sequence: TGCGCCAGCAGCTTGGCCGGGGGGAGCGTCTTATTCGAGCAGTACTTC.

The V and J genes are TRBV11-3 and TRBJ2-3; D tentatively reads TRBD1 or TRBD2 (5 bases each). CDR1 SGHNT and CDR2 YENEEA come from the germline V gene. The CDR3 contains 16 residues. V lost 1 base to trimming and J lost 4 bases, with 15 bases between them. CDR3 region: CASSLGMGTSADTQYF. CDR3 DNA sequence: TGTGCCAGCAGCTTAGGAATGGGGACCTCGGCAGATACGCAGTATTTT.

The CDR3 is CASSLRTYNEQFF. Written as DNA, the CDR3 is TGTGCCAGCAGCTTAAGGACATACAATGAGCAGTTCTTC. This rearrangement joins TRBV11-3 to TRBJ2-1; D perhaps matches TRBD1 (5 bases). CDR1 is SGHNT and CDR2 is YENEEA in the germline V gene. This CDR3 contains 13 residues. With 2 bases removed from V and 4 bases from J, the gap between germline ends came to 6 bases.

The J gene is TRBJ2-1, the V gene TRBV11-2; D remains unclear. This CDR3 spans 13 amino acids. The germline CDR1 and CDR2 sequences are SGHAT and FQNNGV. V shed 2 bases and J shed 4 bases, with 6 bases lying between them. The CDR3 is CASSLRGYNEQFF. CDR3 nucleotides: TGTGCCAGCAGCTTACGTGGGTACAATGAGCAGTTCTTC. The variable domain in full, completed from reference TRBV11-2 and TRBJ2-1, reads EAGVAQSPRYKIIEKRQSVAFWCNPISGHATLYWYQQILGQGPKLLIQFQNNGVVDDSQLPKDRFSAERLKGVDSTLKIQPAKLEDSAVYLCASSLRGYNEQFFGPGTRLTVL.

As to this clonotype: The CDR3 ends on some other residue instead of the conserved phenylalanine or tryptophan, so this is likely a read error. The DNA is left out, because the CDR3 cannot be placed on it with certainty; the CDR3 is given as TCRdb lists it. The CDR3 here is CASNQWGETQCY. This chain joins TRBV11-2 and TRBJ2-5; no DNA check was done on the table's D call, TRBD1. The CDR3 is 12 residues long, counting both termini. CDR1 and CDR2 (germline): SGHAT, FQNNGV.

The CDR3 loop is CASSYLGRNTGELFF. CDR3 nucleotide sequence: TGTGCCAGCAGTTACCTAGGGCGGAACACCGGGGAGCTGTTTTTT. The V gene is TRBV6-5, the J gene TRBJ2-2; D gene uncertain. The length of the CDR3 is 15 residues. Trimming took off 2 bases at V and 1 base at J, with 8 bases between the two ends. Germline V lookup: CDR1 MNHEY, CDR2 SVGAGI.

The chain is built from TRBV6-1 and TRBJ2-7; D is possibly TRBD1 or TRBD2 (5 bases each). The V end was cut by 2 bases, the J end by 2 bases, with 7 bases between. The germline gives CDR1 MNHNS, CDR2 SASEGT. CDR3 length: 13 amino acids. The CDR3, as DNA: TGTGCCAGCAGTGAAAGGGGAGCCTACGAGCAGTACTTC. As protein: CASSERGAYEQYF.

The CDR3 here is CVSSSTGQRQNIQYF. The CDR3 nucleotides read TGTGTCAGTAGCTCAACGGGACAGCGGCAAAACATTCAGTACTTC. The chain is built from TRBV13 and TRBJ2-4; 7 nucleotides line up with TRBD1. Germline V lookup: CDR1 PRHDT, CDR2 FYEKMQ (reference sequence). This CDR3 spans 15 amino acids.

V gene TRBV20-1 combines with J gene TRBJ2-7, with D unclear. The CDR3 spans 13 residues. Germline lookup yields CDR1 DFQATT and CDR2 SNEGSKA (reference sequence). V lost 4 bases and J lost 5, with 15 bases in between. CDR3 coding DNA: TGCAGTGCTAATAGTCGTGGGAAGAACGAGCAGTACTTC. This sequence encodes CSANSRGKNEQYF.

The chain combines TRBV12-3 or TRBV12-4 with TRBJ1-5; D is unresolved. The CDR3 is 12 residues long. The CDR3 sequence is CDISPTNQPQHF. The CDR3 DNA reads as TGTGACATCAGTCCTACCAATCAGCCCCAGCATTTT.

The sample holds a few counts of this clonotype. A junction end diverges from the germline sequence, so it may reflect a read error. This rearrangement joins TRBV6-2 or TRBV6-3 to TRBJ2-7, with 12 bases aligning to TRBD2. The CDR3 has 17 residues. CDR1 and CDR2 from the germline V gene are MNHEY and SVGEGT. CDR3 in amino acids: CASSYGGLAGGPYEQYF. The CDR3 coding sequence is TGTGCCAGCAGTTACGGCGGCCTAGCGGGAGGGCCCTACGAGCAGTATTTC.

Turning to this clonotype: Given a much more abundant clone one base away, this may be a read error. This chain uses TRBV14 with TRBJ2-7, with a possible D match to TRBD2 (5 bases). V shed 0 bases and J shed 5 bases, with 17 bases lying between them. Germline V gene lookup returns CDR1 SGHDN and CDR2 FVKESK. This CDR3 has 16 residues. The CDR3 DNA reads as TGTGCCAGCAGCCAAGATATCCCCCGGGCCGGGAACGAGCAGTACTTC. It codes for CASSQDIPRAGNEQYF.

In this sample, this clonotype turned up a few times. The chain couples TRBV14 to TRBJ1-4, with D unresolved. With 5 bases removed from V and 4 bases from J, the gap between germline ends came to 11 bases. The germline CDR1 and CDR2 sequences are SGHDN and FVKESK. There are 14 residues in the CDR3. The CDR3 DNA is TGTGCCAGCAGCTCTGGGGTGATTAATGAAAAACTGTTTTTT. Translating it yields CASSSGVINEKLFF.

In its sample, this clonotype was seen many times. The V gene is TRBV5-1, the J gene TRBJ2-7; D is perhaps TRBD1 (5 bases). The CDR3 has 16 amino acids. Trimming took off 4 bases at V and 3 bases at J, with 20 bases between the two ends. Germline V lookup: CDR1 SGHRS, CDR2 YFSETQ. The CDR3 here is CASSPQGTAAHYEQYF. The DNA for the CDR3 is TGCGCCAGCAGCCCCCAGGGAACAGCTGCCCACTACGAGCAGTACTTC.

This clonotype was observed a single time. The junction differs from germline at one of its ends, possibly a read error. The chain carries TRBV6-1 and TRBJ2-5; TRBD2 might be the D (5 bases). The CDR3 is 14 amino acids. Germline V gene lookup returns CDR1 MNHNS and CDR2 SASEGT. CDR3 nucleotides: TGTGCCAGCCGTGATACGCTCCCTTGGGAGATCCAGTACTTC. This codes for CASRDTLPWEIQYF.

The rearrangement links TRBV28 to TRBJ1-2; TRBD1 matches at 7 bases. The CDR3 loop spans 13 amino acids. The germline V gene has CDR1 MDHEN and CDR2 SYDVKM. The J segment lost 2 bases and the V segment lost 6 bases, leaving 3 bases of the junction unmatched. The CDR3 nucleotides are TGTGCCAGCAGCCAAGGGGGCAACTATGGCTACACCTTC. As protein: CASSQGGNYGYTF.

Comment on this clonotype: One end of the junction fails to match germline, which may point to a read error. The chain links TRBV6-5 to TRBJ2-7; D is unresolved. The CDR3 extends over 15 amino acids. From germline, CDR1 is MNHEY and CDR2 SVGAGI. This CDR3 is CASSYFSASQYEQHF. The CDR3 nucleotides are TGTGCCAGTAGTTACTTCTCGGCAAGCCAGTACGAGCAGCACTTC.

The chain joins TRBV18 to TRBJ2-7; D is possibly TRBD2 (5 bases). The germline V gene encodes CDR1 KGHSH and CDR2 LQKENI. The CDR3 is 14 residues long. The V end lost 0 bases, the J end lost 1 base, and 7 bases lay between the germline ends. The CDR3 reads CASSPPEVSYEQYF. CDR3 nucleotides: TGTGCCAGCTCACCACCGGAGGTATCCTACGAGCAGTACTTC.

V gene TRBV5-5 combines with J gene TRBJ2-1; D unclear. V was clipped by 0 bases and J by 5 bases, with 6 bases between them. CDR3 length: 13 amino acids. The V gene's germline CDR1 is SGHKS and CDR2 YYEKEE (reference sequence). The CDR3 DNA sequence: TGTGCCAGCAGCTTGGGACCAGACAATGAGCAGTTCTTC. This encodes CASSLGPDNEQFF.

This sequence joins TRBV7-8 and TRBJ2-5, with 9 nucleotides matching TRBD2. CDR1 is SGHVS and CDR2 is FQNEAQ in the germline V gene. This CDR3 has 15 residues. Unmatched junction bases numbered 3, after V lost 2 bases and J lost 2 bases. CDR3 sequence (DNA): TGTGCCAGCAGCTTATGGCTAGCGGGGCAAGAGACCCAGTACTTC. Residues: CASSLWLAGQETQYF.

The CDR3 coding sequence is TGCAGTGCTACGGGGGGGAAAAGCACAGATACGCAGTATTTT. It is translated as CSATGGKSTDTQYF. V gene TRBV20-1 combines with J gene TRBJ2-3, with 8 bases identical to TRBD2. Germline values: CDR1 DFQATT, CDR2 SNEGSKA (reference sequence). The CDR3 sequence is 14 residues long. V lost 4 bases and J lost 0; bases outside the gene matches: 3.

The table lists this clonotype with many counts. The V gene is TRBV24-1, the J gene TRBJ1-3; no definite D call. The V gene's germline CDR1 is KGHDR and CDR2 SFDVKD. This CDR3 is 16 amino acids long. V lost 2 bases to trimming and J lost 0 bases, with 10 bases between them. CDR3 coding DNA: TGTGCCACCAGTGATTCCGCCGCGGGCTCTGGAAACACCATATATTTT. This codes for CATSDSAAGSGNTIYF.

Concerning this clonotype: The CDR3 end shows no conserved phenylalanine or tryptophan, and so a read error is likely. The chain uses TRBV6-1 and TRBJ1-5; 8 bases line up with TRBD1. The CDR3 length is 19 residues. Germline V lookup: CDR1 MNHNS, CDR2 SASEGT. The CDR3 region is CASSEPTGGGAISSQPQHL. The CDR3, as DNA: TGTGCCAGCAGTGAGCCTACAGGGGGGGGGGCCATTAGCAGTCAGCCCCAGCATCTT.

This clonotype was observed a handful of times. In this CDR3 the conserved last residue, phenylalanine or tryptophan, is missing, so a read error is likely. This rearrangement joins TRBV29-1 to TRBJ2-5; tentative D call: TRBD1 (6 bases). The CDR3 totals 13 residues. CDR1 is SQVTM and CDR2 is ANQGSEA in the germline V gene. CDR3 sequence (DNA): TGCGGTCGGGGTTCAGGGGACCAAGAGACCCAGTACCTC. It translates to CGRGSGDQETQYL.

The chain is built from TRBV6-1 and TRBJ2-1; TRBD2 agrees at 13 bases. Germline lookup yields CDR1 MNHNS and CDR2 SASEGT. The ends lost 6 bases at V and 6 bases at J; junction bases unmatched: 2. The CDR3 is 14 residues long. This CDR3 is CASSGLAGANEQFF. The CDR3 coding sequence is TGTGCCAGCAGCGGACTAGCGGGAGCCAATGAGCAGTTCTTC.

In the case of this clonotype: The germline gene is not matched at one end of the junction; a read error may be the cause. This chain links TRBV10-3 with TRBJ1-4, with TRBD1 identical over 7 bases. CDR1 is ENHRY and CDR2 is SYGVKD in the germline V gene. This CDR3 comprises 13 residues. CDR3 sequence reads: CTINDRESEKLFF. In DNA, the CDR3 is TGTACCATCAATGACAGGGAGAGTGAAAAGCTGTTTTTT.

J is TRBJ1-2 and V is TRBV6-2 or TRBV6-3, with unresolved D. From germline, CDR1 is MNHEY and CDR2 SVGEGT. The V gene lost 5 bases and the J gene lost 8 bases, with 15 bases spanning the gap. CDR3 length equals 13 residues. CDR3 in amino acids: CASSEGLRRGYTF. In nucleotides, the CDR3 is TGTGCCAGCAGTGAAGGACTGAGACGGGGCTACACCTTC.

With respect to this clonotype: In this CDR3 the conserved last residue, phenylalanine or tryptophan, is missing, so a read error is likely. The chain has TRBV4-2 and TRBJ2-3; D not resolved. The V and J ends lost 1 base and 4 bases respectively, with 6 bases between them. The CDR3 extends over 13 amino acids. Germline V CDR1 and CDR2: LGHNA, YNFKEQ. CDR3 region: CASSQVLADTQYS. The CDR3 DNA reads TGTGCCAGCAGCCAAGTATTAGCAGATACGCAGTATTCT.

This chain joins TRBV4-2 and TRBJ2-7; 7 bases fit TRBD2. Germline V gene data show CDR1 as LGHNA and CDR2 as YNFKEQ. J lost 7 bases, V lost 3 bases, and 9 bases had no gene match. CDR3 length: 14 residues. CDR3 protein: CASSQGGTTEEQYF. CDR3 coding DNA: TGTGCCAGCAGCCAGGGTGGGACTACCGAAGAGCAGTACTTC.

As regards this clonotype: The junction does not match germline at one end; this may be a read error. This chain joins TRBV6-5 and TRBJ2-7; D uncertain. This CDR3 spans 15 amino acids. The germline CDR1 and CDR2 sequences are MNHEY and SVGAGI. The CDR3 region has the DNA TGTGCCAGCAGTCATTCGATGCATCAGGCCCACGAGCAGTGCTTC. This translates into CASSHSMHQAHEQCF.